Below are 16 T cell receptor beta chains sequenced from a single sample in a study of graft-versus-host responses after intestinal transplantation. No antigen is known for these receptors. Measured with immunoSEQ multiplex PCR; TCRdb has only the in-frame clones, and not every one. The sample holds 60,000 to 90,000 clones, about 92% seen once. This specimen consisted of unstimulated CD8+ T cells sorted from spleen or lymph node cells, obtained before intestinal transplant. These receptors were taken from a human donor who received an intestinal transplant.

This chain joins TRBV19 and TRBJ1-1; D ambiguous. Germline CDR1 is LNHDA and CDR2 is SQIVND (reference sequence). CDR3 length equals 13 residues. V shed 5 bases and J shed 4 bases, with 11 bases lying between them. The CDR3 bases are TGTGCCAGTAGTCATACGGGGTTCACTGAAGCTTTCTTT. Its protein product is CASSHTGFTEAFF.

The CDR3 here is CASSLVAENTEAFF. Here the CDR3 DNA reads TGTGCCAGCAGCTTAGTGGCGGAAAACACTGAAGCTTTCTTT. The rearrangement uses TRBV7-3 and TRBJ1-1; no firm D call. The CDR3 is 14 amino acids. Trimming shortened V by 2 bases and J by 2 bases, and 9 bases separated the two germline ends. Per germline, CDR1 SGHTA and CDR2 FQGTGA. Full variable domain (outside the CDR3, taken from reference TRBV7-3 and TRBJ1-1): GAGVSQTPSNKVTEKGKYVELRCDPISGHTALYWYRQSLGQGPEFLIYFQGTGAADDSGLPNDRFFAVRPEGSVSTLKIQRTERGDSAVYLCASSLVAENTEAFFGQGTRLTVV.

CDR3 coding DNA: TGTGCCATCAGTGAGTACAGCAACTACGAGCAGTACTTC. Translation: CAISEYSNYEQYF. The chain has TRBV10-3 and TRBJ2-7; no clear D. The CDR3 consists of 13 residues. The V gene lost 1 base and the J gene lost 3 bases, with 7 bases spanning the gap. Germline V CDR1 and CDR2: ENHRY, SYGVKD.

CDR3 nucleotides: TGTGCCAGCAGTCCACAGGGTGAGGTGGTCCACTACGAGCAGTACTTC. Translation: CASSPQGEVVHYEQYF. The chain has TRBV27 and TRBJ2-7; TRBD1 might be the D (6 bases). The V gene's germline CDR1 is MNHEY and CDR2 SMNVEV (reference sequence). The CDR3 consists of 16 residues. V was pared by 5 bases and J by 3 bases, with 20 bases between.

The chain is built from TRBV2 and TRBJ2-7; weak D call: TRBD1 (6 bases). This CDR3 comprises 14 residues. V lost 3 bases to trimming and J lost 7 bases, with 16 bases between them. CDR1 SNHLY and CDR2 FYNNEI come from the germline V gene. In DNA form, the CDR3 reads TGTGCCAGCAGTGATCAGGGGTTTTCTGGGGAGCAGTACTTC. Amino acid sequence: CASSDQGFSGEQYF.

The CDR3 region is CASSMGGGEAFF. The CDR3 nucleotides read TGTGCCAGTAGTATGGGAGGAGGTGAAGCTTTCTTT. J is TRBJ1-1 and V is TRBV19; no clear D. The germline gives CDR1 LNHDA, CDR2 SQIVND (reference sequence). This CDR3 spans 12 amino acids. Trimming removed 3 bases at V and 7 bases at J, with 9 bases between.

V and J are TRBV29-1 and TRBJ2-7; D gene unclear. This CDR3 spans 12 amino acids. The V end was cut by 6 bases, the J end by 4 bases, with 13 bases between. Germline CDR1 and CDR2: SQVTM and ANQGSEA. CDR3 nucleotides: TGCAGCGTGAGACGGAGCGTTTACGAGCAGTACTTC. Translation: CSVRRSVYEQYF.

This clone was seen a single time. This rearrangement joins TRBV25-1 to TRBJ2-7; 13 bases align to TRBD2. The CDR3 is 15 residues long. The germline V gene has CDR1 MGHDK and CDR2 SYGVNS. V shed 5 bases and J 3 bases; nucleotides not matched to a gene: 4. The CDR3 bases are TGTGCCAGCAGTCTGGGACTAGCGGGGTTCTACGAGCAGTACTTC. Its protein is CASSLGLAGFYEQYF.

J is TRBJ2-5 and V is TRBV7-9, with TRBD2 matching over 9 bases. CDR1 and CDR2 from the germline V gene are SEHNR and FQNEAQ (reference sequence). J lost 3 bases, V lost 5 bases, and 4 bases had no gene match. This CDR3 is built from 14 residues. CDR3 sequence reads: CASSPSGGKETQYF. CDR3 DNA sequence: TGTGCCAGCAGCCCAAGCGGGGGGAAAGAGACCCAGTACTTC.

This clone was detected a few times. The rearrangement links TRBV25-1 to TRBJ1-2; 7 bases fit TRBD1. The germline V gene has CDR1 MGHDK and CDR2 SYGVNS. There are 12 residues in the CDR3. V lost 6 bases to trimming and J lost 4 bases; unmatched junction nucleotides: 2. CDR3 bases: TGTGCCAGCAGGGGGGACAGCTATGGCTACACCTTC. As protein: CASRGDSYGYTF.

This rearrangement joins TRBV6-1 to TRBJ1-2; no clear D gene. Germline assignment: CDR1 MNHNS and CDR2 SASEGT. V lost 3 bases, J lost 4 bases, and 15 bases lay in between. The CDR3 spans 15 residues. The CDR3 nucleotides are TGTGCCAGCAGTGAGGTTCAGAATCCTGGCTATGGCTACACCTTC. This encodes CASSEVQNPGYGYTF.

This chain uses TRBV6-5 with TRBJ2-7, with a tentative D call TRBD1 (6 bases). The CDR3 contains 12 residues. Per germline, CDR1 MNHEY and CDR2 SVGAGI. Trimming shortened V by 4 bases and J by 6 bases, and 10 bases separated the two germline ends. Written as DNA, the CDR3 is TGTGCCAGCAGTTCGACAGGATCCGAGCAGTACTTC. Translated: CASSSTGSEQYF.

This chain connects TRBV6-5 to TRBJ2-2; 10 nucleotides align to TRBD2. This CDR3 has 16 amino acids. J gave up 6 bases and V 4 bases, and 8 bases lay outside the gene matches. The germline V gene encodes CDR1 MNHEY and CDR2 SVGAGI. CDR3 sequence: CASSSPGLAWAGELFF. DNA for the CDR3: TGTGCCAGCAGTTCCCCGGGACTAGCGTGGGCCGGGGAGCTGTTTTTT.

The CDR3 region has the DNA TGTGCCAGTAGTACCGACAGGGGGAATTCACCCCTCCACTTT. Its translation is CASSTDRGNSPLHF. This chain links TRBV19 with TRBJ1-6; 9 bases agree with TRBD1. Looked up from germline, CDR1 is LNHDA and CDR2 is SQIVND (reference sequence). V lost 4 bases to trimming and J lost 7 bases; unmatched junction nucleotides: 2. The CDR3 is 14 amino acids.

The CDR3 coding sequence is TGCGCCAGCAGTGATGGGCTCGCAGATACGCAGTATTTT. The encoded protein is CASSDGLADTQYF. V gene TRBV10-1 combines with J gene TRBJ2-3; unclear D gene. Germline V gene sequence: CDR1 WNHNN, CDR2 SYGVQD (reference sequence). This CDR3 is 13 amino acids long. Trimming shortened V by 3 bases and J by 4 bases, and 8 bases separated the two germline ends.

The V call is TRBV19, the J call TRBJ1-2; D not certain. The germline V gene has CDR1 LNHDA and CDR2 SQIVND (reference sequence). The CDR3 is 14 residues long. V was trimmed by 7 bases and J by 0 bases, leaving 12 bases between them. CDR3 protein: CASIERYPNYGYTF. CDR3 DNA: TGTGCCAGTATAGAGAGGTATCCTAACTATGGCTACACCTTC.